This is a list of T cell receptor beta chains from one sample in a study of OX40 agonist ivuxolimab in advanced cancers. The repertoire was sequenced with immunoSEQ multiplex PCR; TCRdb's copy has only in-frame clones and lacks some. The data contain roughly 140,000 clones, roughly 94% of them seen just once; the ten biggest clones take up about 0.31%. This specimen was CD4+ or CD8+ T cells sorted from blood, taken in a trial of the OX40 agonist ivuxolimab. These receptors were collected from an adult with an advanced solid tumor such as melanoma, head and neck, liver or kidney cancer. Each CDR3 is given with its conserved first and last residue. The D gene is left open where the match is weak. Rows give clone size only sometimes, using once, few, many, or a class for an expanded clone.

cdr3_aa cdr3_nt d_call clone_size j_call v_call
CASSTPLRGRYEQYF TGTGCCAGTAGTACCCCCCTCAGGGGACGCTACGAGCAGTACTTC NA NA TRBJ2-7 TRBV19
CASSSDRNTEAFF TGTGCCAGCAGCTCGGACAGGAACACTGAAGCTTTCTTT NA NA TRBJ1-1 TRBV7-7
CASSLAGQGGLQETQYF TGTGCCAGCAGCTTAGCAGGGCAGGGAGGTCTCCAAGAGACCCAGTACTTC NA NA TRBJ2-5 TRBV7-8
CASIRAPKGEQYF TGTGCCAGCATACGGGCCCCCAAGGGGGAGCAGTACTTC NA NA TRBJ2-7 TRBV5-6
CSARTGELFF TGCAGCGCGCGGACCGGGGAGCTGTTTTTT NA NA TRBJ2-2 TRBV20-1
CASSTSRSGNTIYF TGTGCCAGCAGCACCTCCAGATCTGGAAACACCATATATTTT NA once TRBJ1-3 TRBV7-8
CASSPAGQGANTGELFF TGTGCCAGCAGCCCGGCCGGACAGGGGGCGAACACCGGGGAGCTGTTTTTT TRBD1 NA TRBJ2-2 TRBV7-6
CASSLATPGLDTQYF TGCGCCAGCAGCTTGGCCACCCCTGGCTTGGATACGCAGTATTTT NA NA TRBJ2-3 TRBV5-1
CASRRDRAWGDGYTF TGTGCCAGCAGGAGGGACCGAGCCTGGGGGGATGGCTACACCTTC NA NA TRBJ1-2 TRBV6-5
CASSLGGGNTGELFF TGCGCCAGCAGCTTGGGCGGGGGGAACACCGGGGAGCTGTTTTTT TRBD2 few TRBJ2-2 TRBV5-1
CASSGLTGPSGNTIYF TGTGCCAGCAGTGGGCTGACAGGGCCCTCTGGAAACACCATATATTTT TRBD1 NA TRBJ1-3 TRBV6-1
CASRLSGQETQYF TGTGCCAGTAGACTTAGCGGCCAAGAGACCCAGTACTTC NA NA TRBJ2-5 TRBV19
CASSQGARLSTDTQYF TGCGCCAGCAGCCAAGGGGCCCGCCTTAGCACAGATACGCAGTATTTT NA NA TRBJ2-3 TRBV4-1
CASSPRLAGGRGWRYNEQFF TGTGCCAGCAGCCCGCGACTAGCGGGGGGGAGAGGTTGGCGGTACAATGAGCAGTTCTTC TRBD2 NA TRBJ2-1 TRBV7-6
CASSFLQDSNQPQHF TGTGCCAGCAGCTTTTTACAGGATAGCAATCAGCCCCAGCATTTT NA NA TRBJ1-5 TRBV5-5
CASGLSHEQYF TGTGCCTCGGGATTGAGCCACGAGCAGTACTTC NA NA TRBJ2-7 TRBV10-3
CASSQPDPYEQYF TGTGCCAGCAGCCAACCCGACCCCTACGAGCAGTACTTC NA NA TRBJ2-7 TRBV4-2
CASSFNNQPQHF TGTGCCAGCAGCTTTAACAATCAGCCCCAGCATTTT NA NA TRBJ1-5 TRBV7-9
CASSQDVGTAGSWTGELFF TGCGCCAGCAGCCAAGATGTGGGAACAGCGGGGTCCTGGACCGGGGAGCTGTTTTTT TRBD2 NA TRBJ2-2 TRBV4-3
CASSEAQAGLTGNTIYF TGTGCCAGCAGTGAAGCGCAGGCAGGGCTAACTGGAAACACCATATATTTT NA NA TRBJ1-3 TRBV6-1
CAWSVLNTEAFF TGTGCCTGGAGTGTACTGAACACTGAAGCTTTCTTT NA once TRBJ1-1 TRBV30
CASSQGTGAGFYEQYF TGCGCCAGCAGCCAAGGTACAGGGGCAGGGTTCTACGAGCAGTACTTC TRBD1 NA TRBJ2-7 TRBV4-1
CASSESGRGENQPQHF TGTGCCAGCAGTGAATCTGGCAGGGGAGAGAATCAGCCCCAGCATTTT NA NA TRBJ1-5 TRBV25-1
CASQAPGSYGYTF TGTGCCAGCCAAGCTCCCGGCAGTTATGGCTACACCTTC NA few TRBJ1-2 TRBV7-2